Presented here are 14 T cell receptor beta chains from one specimen sequenced in a study of T cell repertoires in aging, cancer and after chemotherapy. TCR beta rearrangements were amplified from peripheral blood genomic DNA. Rearranged V-D-J TRB sequences were amplified with a mixed TRB-A/B primer pool. TCRdb passed the multiplex PCR reads through MiXCR, listing each CDR3 protein once. Counted here are around 1,300 distinct CDR3 sequences, 20% to 25% occurring once; the ten biggest clones make up under 30%. The specimen was blood. The source of these receptors is a human donor with a solid tumor.

The chain uses TRBV12-3 or TRBV12-4 and TRBJ2-2, with 10 bases fitting TRBD1. The CDR3 runs 16 residues. The J segment lost 4 bases and the V segment lost 3 bases, leaving 5 bases of the junction unmatched. CDR3: CASSLGGQGTTGELFF. Written as DNA, the CDR3 is TGTGCCAGCAGTTTGGGGGGACAGGGGACCACCGGGGAGCTGTTTTTT.

By share of the sample, this clonotype is large (0.1 to 1%). The V gene is TRBV5-5, the J gene TRBJ1-2, with D maybe TRBD1 (6 bases). The CDR3 runs 16 residues. Trimming removed 4 bases from V and 2 bases from J, with 18 bases in between. Per the germline V gene, CDR1 is SGHKS and CDR2 is YYEKEE (reference sequence). CDR3 loop: CASSEESGVRNYGYTF. The CDR3 region has the DNA TGTGCCAGCAGCGAAGAGTCAGGGGTCCGGAACTATGGCTACACCTTC.

By sample share, this clonotype is large (0.1 to 1%). The V and J genes are TRBV29-1 and TRBJ1-2; D is ambiguous. The CDR3 contains 10 residues. Germline V lookup: CDR1 SQVTM, CDR2 ANQGSEA. V lost 5 bases to trimming and J lost 8 bases, with 9 bases between them. CDR3 DNA: TGCAGCGTTAGAGGAGCCGGCTACACCTTC. Translated, it gives CSVRGAGYTF.

In regard to this clonotype: Being one base from a much bigger clone, this may be a read error. The chain carries TRBV6-6 and TRBJ1-1, with D possibly TRBD1 on 5 matching bases. Germline CDR1 reads MNHNY; CDR2 reads SVGAGI (reference sequence). This CDR3 region has 15 residues. The CDR3 reads CARSYSLRGVTEAFF. The CDR3 region has the DNA TGTGCCAGAAGTTACTCGTTGAGGGGTGTCACTGAAGCTTTCTTT.

This clonotype is medium-sized. The chain employs TRBV6-9 and TRBJ2-7; no definite D call. CDR3 length: 16 residues. From germline, CDR1 is MNHGY and CDR2 SVAAGI. The ends were cut back, 4 bases at V and 0 bases at J, with 16 bases in the middle. The CDR3 region is CASSSPGPQSSYEQYV. The DNA for the CDR3 is TGTGCCAGCAGTTCCCCCGGACCCCAAAGCTCCTACGAGCAGTACGTC.

By share of the sample, this clonotype is medium-sized. The chain joins TRBV27 to TRBJ1-6, with D tentatively TRBD1 (5 bases). Germline V CDR1 and CDR2: MNHEY, SMNVEV (reference sequence). Trimming took 6 bases from V and 2 from J, leaving 14 bases between them. CDR3 size: 16 residues. The CDR3, as DNA: TGTGCCAGCAGAAGCCAGGGAACGGCCTATAATTCACCCCTCCACTTT. This encodes CASRSQGTAYNSPLHF.

Within the sample, this clonotype is medium-sized. The gene calls are TRBV6-1 and TRBJ1-1, with a weak D call TRBD1 (5 bases). Germline assignment: CDR1 MNHNS and CDR2 SASEGT. The CDR3 length is 15 residues. Between the trimmed V and J ends, which lost 6 bases and 7 bases, there was a span of 21 bases. CDR3 sequence: CASRTGPVGVIEAFF. CDR3 nucleotide sequence: TGTGCCAGCAGGACTGGACCGGTGGGGGTCATTGAAGCTTTCTTT.

Written as DNA, the CDR3 is TGCAGCGTTCCCAGACTAGCGGGGGCCTCTGGGGCCAACGTCCTGACTTTC. This translates into CSVPRLAGASGANVLTF. The chain combines TRBV29-1 with TRBJ2-6; 12 positions agree with TRBD2. V lost 5 bases, J lost 0 bases, and 5 bases stayed unmatched. This CDR3 is built from 17 residues. Germline V lookup: CDR1 SQVTM, CDR2 ANQGSEA.

This clonotype qualifies as large. The chain links TRBV12-3 or TRBV12-4 to TRBJ1-3; the D is unclear. CDR3 size: 15 residues. V was shortened by 7 bases and J by 0 bases, with 13 bases between the two germline ends. This CDR3 is CASISGTFSGNTIYF. CDR3 sequence (DNA): TGTGCCAGCATCAGCGGAACCTTCTCTGGAAACACCATATATTTT.

This clonotype is large in the sample. The CDR3, as DNA: TGTGCCAGTACCATTGGATGGAACTATGGCTACACCTTC. Its translation is CASTIGWNYGYTF. This chain uses TRBV6-5 with TRBJ1-2, with D uncertain. Trimming stripped 9 bases from V and 2 bases from J, with 13 bases between. This CDR3 has 13 residues. CDR1 is MNHEY, CDR2 SVGAGI, per germline.

This clonotype has only a few counts. This chain joins TRBV7-6 and TRBJ1-2; possibly TRBD1 for D (6 bases). The CDR3 extends over 14 amino acids. Trimming removed 6 bases at V and 4 bases at J, with 15 bases between. The germline gives CDR1 SGHVS, CDR2 FNYEAQ. The CDR3 loop reads CASSLLQGPYGYTF. The DNA of the CDR3 is TGTGCCAGCAGTTTACTACAGGGCCCCTATGGCTACACCTTC.

In its sample, this clonotype is medium-sized. V is TRBV27 and J is TRBJ2-7, with TRBD1 identical over 8 bases. V was pared by 3 bases and J by 6 bases, with 7 bases of the junction left unmatched. This CDR3 contains 14 residues. Germline assignment: CDR1 MNHEY and CDR2 SMNVEV (reference sequence). The chain's CDR3 is CASSFRTGMSEQYF. CDR3 nucleotide sequence: TGTGCCAGCAGTTTTAGGACAGGGATGTCCGAGCAGTACTTC.

This clonotype is medium-sized in the sample. The chain couples TRBV12-5 to TRBJ2-5, with D maybe TRBD2 (5 bases). CDR3 length: 14 amino acids. Deletions cut 5 bases from V and 4 bases from J, with 14 bases between. Germline V lookup: CDR1 LGHNT, CDR2 FRNRAP. CDR3 protein: CASGRDPLGETQYF. CDR3 coding DNA: TGTGCTAGTGGTCGGGATCCTCTAGGAGAGACCCAGTACTTC.

This clonotype is labeled medium-sized (0.01 to 0.1%). The V call is TRBV5-5, the J call TRBJ1-3, with D possibly matching TRBD1 (5 bases). The CDR3 totals 15 residues. V lost 3 bases and J 0 bases, leaving 10 bases between the germline ends. CDR1 and CDR2 (germline): SGHKS, YYEKEE (reference sequence). CDR3 residues: CASSSREISGNTIYF. The CDR3 DNA is TGTGCCAGCAGCTCCAGGGAAATCTCTGGAAACACCATATATTTT.